Presented here are 5 T cell receptor beta chains from one specimen sequenced in a study of blood T cell repertoires in COVID-19. Only in-frame clones appear in the TCRdb table, and some are missing; sequencing was by immunoSEQ multiplex PCR. The data contain over 350,000 clones, 80% to 90% of them singletons. Sequencing used PBMCs or T cells enriched from blood (not recorded which). The source is a woman aged 45 to 65 who had recovered from COVID-19.

This chain links TRBV19 with TRBJ1-2; D call uncertain. V was trimmed by 5 bases and J by 2 bases, leaving 3 bases between them. Germline-derived CDR1 and CDR2 are LNHDA and SQIVND (reference sequence). The CDR3 spans 11 residues. The CDR3 loop reads CASSQNYGYTF. The DNA for the CDR3 is TGTGCCAGTAGTCAAAACTATGGCTACACCTTC. The full variable domain, its missing parts supplied by reference TRBV19 and TRBJ1-2, is DGGITQSPKYLFRKEGQNVTLSCEQNLNHDAMYWYRQDPGQGLRLIYYSQIVNDFQKGDIAEGYSVSREKKESFPLTVTSAQKNPTAFYLCASSQNYGYTFGSGTRLTVV.

The V and J genes are TRBV7-2 and TRBJ1-1, with 8 positions matching TRBD1. The V gene end was trimmed by 4 bases and the J gene end by 4 bases; junction bases not matched to a gene: 5. The germline CDR1 and CDR2 sequences are SGHTA and FQGNSA. The CDR3 is 14 residues long. The CDR3 DNA reads TGTGCCAGCAGCTCCTCAGGGGGCCGCACTGAAGCTTTCTTT. Its translation is CASSSSGGRTEAFF.

The chain employs TRBV5-1 and TRBJ2-7, with D possibly matching TRBD2 (6 bases). In germline, CDR1 is SGHRS, CDR2 YFSETQ. V was clipped by 4 bases and J by 0 bases, with 17 bases between them. The CDR3 sequence is 16 residues long. This CDR3 reads CASSLAPRESSYEQYF. The CDR3 coding sequence is TGCGCCAGCAGCCTGGCCCCTCGGGAGAGCTCCTACGAGCAGTACTTC.

The chain recombines TRBV19 with TRBJ1-2; no clear D gene. V dropped 3 bases and J dropped 4 bases, with 6 bases sitting between them. CDR1 LNHDA and CDR2 SQIVND come from the germline V gene (reference sequence). The CDR3 sequence is 12 residues long. Written as DNA, the CDR3 is TGTGCCAGTAGTATGGCAGTCTATGGCTACACCTTC. Its protein product is CASSMAVYGYTF.

This clone turned up a few times. In the same sample, other DNA sequences code for this CDR3. This chain's CDR3 is CSARLGGEQYF. The CDR3 DNA reads as TGCAGTGCTAGACTCGGTGGCGAGCAGTACTTC. The chain couples TRBV20-1 to TRBJ2-7, with D hard to call. With 2 bases removed from V and 6 bases from J, the gap between germline ends came to 8 bases. Germline CDR1 and CDR2: DFQATT and SNEGSKA (reference sequence). This CDR3 comprises 11 residues.